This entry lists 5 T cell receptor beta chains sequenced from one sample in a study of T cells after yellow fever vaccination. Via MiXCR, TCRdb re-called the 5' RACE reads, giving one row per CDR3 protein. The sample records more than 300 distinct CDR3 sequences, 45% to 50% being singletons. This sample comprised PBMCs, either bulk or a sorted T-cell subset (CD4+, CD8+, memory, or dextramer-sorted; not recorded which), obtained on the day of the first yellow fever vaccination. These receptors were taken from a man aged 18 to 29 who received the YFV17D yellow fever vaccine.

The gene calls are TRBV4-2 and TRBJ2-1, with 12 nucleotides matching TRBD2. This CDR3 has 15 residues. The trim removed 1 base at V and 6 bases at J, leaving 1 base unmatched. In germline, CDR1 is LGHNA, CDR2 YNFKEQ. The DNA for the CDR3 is TGTGCCAGCAGCCAAGCTAGCGGGGGGGCCAATGAGCAGTTCTTC. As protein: CASSQASGGANEQFF.

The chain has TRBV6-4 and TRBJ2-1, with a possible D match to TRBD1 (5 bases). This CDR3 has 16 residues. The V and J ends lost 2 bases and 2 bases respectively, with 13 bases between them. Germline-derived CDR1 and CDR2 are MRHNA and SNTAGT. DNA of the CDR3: TGTGCCAGCAGTGACGACGACAGAGCTCCCTACAATGAGCAGTTCTTC. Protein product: CASSDDDRAPYNEQFF.

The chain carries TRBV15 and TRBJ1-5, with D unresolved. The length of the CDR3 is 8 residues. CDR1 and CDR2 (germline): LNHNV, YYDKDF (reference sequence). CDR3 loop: CSNQPQHF. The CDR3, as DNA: TGTAGCAATCAGCCCCAGCATTTT.

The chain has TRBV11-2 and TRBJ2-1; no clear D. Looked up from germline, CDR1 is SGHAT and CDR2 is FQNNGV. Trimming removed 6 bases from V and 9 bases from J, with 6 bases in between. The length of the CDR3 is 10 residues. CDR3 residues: CASSDREQFF. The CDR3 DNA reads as TGTGCCAGCAGTGATCGTGAGCAGTTCTTC.

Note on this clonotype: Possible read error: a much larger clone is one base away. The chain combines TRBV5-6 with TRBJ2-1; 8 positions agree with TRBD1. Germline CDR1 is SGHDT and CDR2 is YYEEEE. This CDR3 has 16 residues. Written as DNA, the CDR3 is TGTGCCAGCAGATTGGGGACAGGTAGCTCCTACAATGAGCAGTTCTTC. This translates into CASRLGTGSSYNEQFF.